The 25 T cell receptor beta chains reported below all come from one sample, sequenced in a study of blood T cell repertoires in COVID-19. This table comes from immunoSEQ multiplex PCR, and its TCRdb copy is limited to in-frame clones, with some not included. The table lists some 120,000 clones, around 80% of them singletons. The sample consisted of peripheral blood. Source of these receptors: a man aged 70 or older with acute or convalescent COVID-19.

The chain employs TRBV7-6 and TRBJ2-5, with 11 bases fitting TRBD2. The CDR3 contains 15 residues. Germline assignment: CDR1 SGHVS and CDR2 FNYEAQ. V shed 5 bases and J 1 base; nucleotides not matched to a gene: 3. The CDR3 spells CASSPGTSGQETQYF. The CDR3 DNA reads TGTGCCAGCAGCCCTGGGACTAGCGGCCAAGAGACCCAGTACTTC.

There are a few counts of this clone. The chain links TRBV6-5 to TRBJ2-7; TRBD1 might be the D (5 bases). Trimming pared 0 bases from V and 5 bases from J, leaving 17 bases between. CDR3 length equals 16 residues. Looked up from germline, CDR1 is MNHEY and CDR2 is SVGAGI. The CDR3 DNA is TGTGCCAGCAGTTACTCTGGGGCCGCGACGGCCCACGAGCAGTACTTC. Encoded protein: CASSYSGAATAHEQYF.

The chain employs TRBV28 and TRBJ1-2; no definite D call. The CDR3 is 15 amino acids. Germline loops: CDR1 MDHEN, CDR2 SYDVKM. Trimming removed 8 bases from V and 0 bases from J, with 16 bases in between. The CDR3 here is CASSEAPAANYGYTF. CDR3 in DNA: TGTGCCAGCTCCGAGGCCCCAGCCGCTAACTATGGCTACACCTTC.

This clone was found once. This rearrangement joins TRBV7-8 to TRBJ2-2, with TRBD1 identical over 7 bases. The CDR3 has 16 residues. The V gene's germline CDR1 is SGHVS and CDR2 FQNEAQ. The ends lost 4 bases at V and 0 bases at J; junction bases unmatched: 5. The CDR3 region has the DNA TGTGCCAGCAGCTGGACAGGACTTTCGAACACCGGGGAGCTGTTTTTT. Translated, it gives CASSWTGLSNTGELFF.

This clone was seen a handful of times. The chain combines TRBV19 with TRBJ1-1, with D unresolved. Germline V gives CDR1 LNHDA, CDR2 SQIVND (reference sequence). The CDR3 loop spans 13 amino acids. Trimming shortened V by 5 bases and J by 1 base, and 8 bases separated the two germline ends. CDR3 sequence: CASSHAGNTEAFF. The CDR3 coding sequence is TGTGCCAGTAGTCACGCAGGGAACACTGAAGCTTTCTTT.

The J gene is TRBJ2-7, the V gene TRBV5-1, with a possible D match to TRBD2 (5 bases). Trimming took 4 bases from V and 9 from J, leaving 26 bases between them. This CDR3 contains 16 residues. CDR1 SGHRS and CDR2 YFSETQ come from the germline V gene. This CDR3 is CASSTEAGLLGVWQYF. In nucleotides, the CDR3 is TGCGCCAGCAGCACCGAGGCGGGTTTATTAGGAGTGTGGCAGTACTTC. Using reference TRBV5-1 and TRBJ2-7 for the parts outside the CDR3, the full variable domain is KAGVTQTPRYLIKTRGQQVTLSCSPISGHRSVSWYQQTPGQGLQFLFEYFSETQRNKGNFPGRFSGRQFSNSRSEMNVSTLELGDSALYLCASSTEAGLLGVWQYFGPGTRLTVT.

J is TRBJ2-7 and V is TRBV5-1; possible D gene TRBD1, 7 bases. The V end was cut by 1 base, the J end by 5 bases, with 19 bases between. The CDR3 runs 16 residues. The germline CDR1 and CDR2 sequences are SGHRS and YFSETQ. The CDR3 coding sequence is TGCGCCAGCAGCTTGTCCGCGTCGGAGGGGGCCCACGAGCAGTACTTC. Translated, it gives CASSLSASEGAHEQYF.

The chain has TRBV21-1 and TRBJ2-7; the listed D gene, TRBD1, was not tested against the DNA. TRBV21-1 is given as a pseudogene. There are 18 residues in the CDR3. This chain's CDR3 is CASSKVPGQRLRWYEQYF. CDR3 nucleotide sequence: TGTGCCAGCAGCAAAGTCCCGGGACAGCGCCTACGGTGGTATGAGCAGTACTTC.

The chain uses TRBV28 and TRBJ2-7; D possibly corresponds to TRBD1 (5 bases). Germline-derived CDR1 and CDR2 are MDHEN and SYDVKM. Trimming left V 3 bases short and J 1 base short, with 7 bases between. The CDR3 is 13 residues long. CDR3 bases: TGTGCCAGCAGTTTCGGACATTCCTACGAGCAGTACTTC. This gives the protein CASSFGHSYEQYF.

The chain recombines TRBV7-8 with TRBJ2-7; 7 bases map to TRBD1. The germline CDR1 and CDR2 sequences are SGHVS and FQNEAQ. V shed 3 bases, J shed 0 bases, and the junction held 2 bases outside the gene matches. The length of the CDR3 is 14 residues. The CDR3 sequence is CASSFRQGSYEQYF. For the CDR3, the DNA is TGTGCCAGCAGCTTCCGACAGGGCTCCTACGAGCAGTACTTC.

The chain carries TRBV19 and TRBJ2-7; 7 bases are shared with TRBD1. J gave up 6 bases and V 5 bases, and 10 bases lay outside the gene matches. The CDR3 has 14 amino acids. The germline gives CDR1 LNHDA, CDR2 SQIVND (reference sequence). The DNA for the CDR3 is TGTGCCAGTAGTGCCCGACAGGGTCCGGGCGAGCAGTACTTC. This gives the protein CASSARQGPGEQYF.

The V and J genes are TRBV14 and TRBJ1-1; TRBD1 matches at 11 bases. V shed 5 bases, J shed 6 bases, and the junction held 5 bases outside the gene matches. The CDR3 length is 14 residues. The germline gives CDR1 SGHDN, CDR2 FVKESK. The CDR3 sequence is CASSVGQGASEAFF. The CDR3, as DNA: TGTGCCAGCAGCGTCGGACAGGGGGCCTCTGAAGCTTTCTTT. Using reference TRBV14 and TRBJ1-1 for the parts outside the CDR3, the full variable domain is EAGVTQFPSHSVIEKGQTVTLRCDPISGHDNLYWYRRVMGKEIKFLLHFVKESKQDESGMPNNRFLAERTGGTYSTLKVQPAELEDSGVYFCASSVGQGASEAFFGQGTRLTVV.

In the case of this clone: Germline and junction disagree at one end, which may indicate a read error. The rearrangement links TRBV5-8 to TRBJ1-5; D unclear. CDR1 and CDR2 (germline): SGHTS, YDEGEE. The CDR3 contains 15 residues. The CDR3 sequence is CASSLGRYSNRPQHF. In DNA form, the CDR3 reads TGTGCCAGCAGCTTGGGCAGATATAGCAATCGGCCCCAGCATTTT.

The chain combines TRBV6-5 with TRBJ1-5; no definite D call. V lost 5 bases to trimming and J lost 7 bases, with 9 bases between them. This CDR3 region has 12 residues. CDR1 is MNHEY, CDR2 SVGAGI, per germline. Here the CDR3 reads CASSPPGQPQHF. CDR3 coding DNA: TGTGCCAGCAGTCCCCCGGGGCAGCCCCAGCATTTT.

J is TRBJ2-4 and V is TRBV10-3; TRBD2 might be the D (6 bases). V was trimmed by 5 bases and J by 1 base, leaving 15 bases between them. Per germline, CDR1 ENHRY and CDR2 SYGVKD. The CDR3 sequence is 16 residues long. The CDR3 nucleotides read TGTGCCATCAGTCCCTCGGGCGGGATTGCCAAAAACATTCAGTACTTC. It specifies CAISPSGGIAKNIQYF.

The rearrangement joins TRBV5-1 to TRBJ1-4; 7 nucleotides align to TRBD1. This CDR3 spans 14 amino acids. CDR1 is SGHRS, CDR2 YFSETQ, per germline. V dropped 4 bases and J dropped 6; count of bases not matched to a gene: 6. The CDR3 nucleotides read TGCGCCAGCAGCCCGGGGGACAGAGATGAAAAACTGTTTTTT. Its protein is CASSPGDRDEKLFF.

The chain uses TRBV2 and TRBJ2-7; D is ambiguous. Germline V gene data show CDR1 as SNHLY and CDR2 as FYNNEI. This CDR3 spans 13 amino acids. V was cut by 5 bases and J by 2 bases, with 10 bases left in between. CDR3 sequence (DNA): TGTGCCAGCAGTCCGGTCTTGCCCTACGAGCAGTACTTC. Translated: CASSPVLPYEQYF.

The V gene is TRBV29-1, the J gene TRBJ2-5; 8 positions agree with TRBD1. The CDR3 extends over 13 amino acids. Germline CDR1 SQVTM, CDR2 ANQGSEA. Unmatched junction bases numbered 7, after V lost 7 bases and J lost 3 bases. CDR3 protein: CSALQGGEETQYF. CDR3 DNA: TGCAGCGCCCTACAGGGGGGCGAAGAGACCCAGTACTTC.

The rearrangement links TRBV6-5 to TRBJ2-5; 7 nucleotides agree with TRBD1. J lost 5 bases, V lost 6 bases, and 9 bases had no gene match. The CDR3 is 14 residues long. CDR1 MNHEY and CDR2 SVGAGI come from the germline V gene. CDR3 in DNA: TGTGCCAGCAGGGAGATACAGGGGTGGGAGACCCAGTACTTC. Translating it yields CASREIQGWETQYF.

The rearrangement uses TRBV5-4 and TRBJ2-2, with D uncertain. V gave up 0 bases and J gave up 6 bases, with 12 bases separating them. CDR1 and CDR2 (germline): SGHNT, YYREEE (reference sequence). The CDR3 extends over 15 amino acids. The CDR3 is CASSLGGPTPGELFF. CDR3 bases: TGTGCCAGCAGCTTGGGAGGCCCGACGCCCGGGGAGCTGTTTTTT.

The V call is TRBV7-3, the J call TRBJ2-5; the D gene is possibly TRBD2 (6 bases). V lost 0 bases and J 5 bases, leaving 13 bases between the germline ends. CDR1 is SGHTA, CDR2 FQGTGA, per germline. The CDR3 spans 15 residues. CDR3 DNA sequence: TGTGCCAGCAGCTTAACCGGGGGATGGCCCGAGACCCAGTACTTC. Translation gives CASSLTGGWPETQYF.

The chain couples TRBV6-5 to TRBJ1-2, with D possibly being TRBD1 (5 bases). Germline V gene sequence: CDR1 MNHEY, CDR2 SVGAGI. The ends were cut back, 6 bases at V and 8 bases at J, with 19 bases in the middle. The CDR3 is made up of 14 amino acids. CDR3 in amino acids: CASRLSAGVRGYTF. The CDR3 DNA reads as TGTGCCAGCAGACTCTCCGCGGGGGTGCGAGGCTACACCTTC.

The chain joins TRBV19 to TRBJ2-1, with 8 nucleotides matching TRBD2. CDR3 length: 16 residues. The trim removed 3 bases at V and 7 bases at J, leaving 11 bases unmatched. CDR1 LNHDA and CDR2 SQIVND come from the germline V gene (reference sequence). The CDR3 DNA follows: TGTGCCAGTAGTATTCAAGCGGGACTAGGGATAAATGAGCAGTTCTTC. Protein product: CASSIQAGLGINEQFF.

V gene TRBV12-3 or TRBV12-4 combines with J gene TRBJ2-1, with TRBD1 matching over 7 bases. Trimming cost V 7 bases and J 9 bases; bases outside gene matches: 9. The CDR3 extends over 13 amino acids. The CDR3 sequence: CASTQDRLGEQFF. CDR3 coding DNA: TGTGCCAGCACCCAGGACAGGTTGGGTGAGCAGTTCTTC.

J is TRBJ2-7 and V is TRBV18; 8 bases map to TRBD1. CDR1 is KGHSH, CDR2 LQKENI, per germline. CDR3 size: 15 residues. J was trimmed by 4 bases and V by 3 bases; bases with no gene match: 8. The CDR3 region is CASSPPDRVGYEQYF. The CDR3 nucleotides read TGTGCCAGCTCACCCCCGGACAGGGTAGGGTACGAGCAGTACTTC.